Below are 14 T cell receptor beta chains sequenced from a single sample in a study of cytomegalovirus exposure and HLA in healthy donors. Produced via immunoSEQ multiplex PCR; TCRdb's table is partial and in-frame only. The sample has 120,000 or so clones, about 82% seen once. Sequenced material: PBMCs. The receptor set was obtained from a man aged 18 to 29 in good health and CMV-seronegative.

The J gene is TRBJ1-1, the V gene TRBV6-5; 9 bases line up with TRBD1. From germline, CDR1 is MNHEY and CDR2 SVGAGI. This CDR3 region has 16 residues. The V segment lost 2 bases and the J segment 1 base; nucleotides outside the gene matches: 5. The CDR3 is CASSYVTGGQNTEAFF. CDR3 DNA: TGTGCCAGCAGTTACGTGACAGGGGGACAGAACACTGAAGCTTTCTTT.

CDR3 DNA sequence: TGTGCCAGCAGAGAAAGTCATAGAGCGGGAGAATCCTACGAGCAGTACTTC. This codes for CASRESHRAGESYEQYF. The chain combines TRBV2 with TRBJ2-7; 8 bases are shared with TRBD2. The length of the CDR3 is 17 residues. With 6 bases clipped from V and 1 base from J, the junction kept 14 bases outside the gene matches. Looked up from germline, CDR1 is SNHLY and CDR2 is FYNNEI.

J is TRBJ1-5 and V is TRBV7-2; 9 positions match TRBD1. In germline, CDR1 is SGHTA, CDR2 FQGNSA. Germline trimming cut 5 bases from V and 5 bases from J; bases unmatched to any gene: 4. The CDR3 contains 14 residues. CDR3 DNA sequence: TGTGCCAGCAGCCTTAGACAGGGGGATCAGCCCCAGCATTTT. As protein: CASSLRQGDQPQHF.

The chain couples TRBV18 to TRBJ1-2; D might be TRBD1 (6 bases). CDR1 is KGHSH, CDR2 LQKENI, per germline. This CDR3 spans 16 amino acids. The V and J ends lost 2 bases and 3 bases respectively, with 16 bases between them. CDR3 sequence reads: CASSPNSRGGHYGYTF. The CDR3 DNA reads TGTGCCAGCTCACCAAATTCCAGGGGTGGGCACTATGGCTACACCTTC.

This chain connects TRBV7-9 to TRBJ2-2, with D tentatively TRBD2 (5 bases). Germline V gene lookup returns CDR1 SEHNR and CDR2 FQNEAQ (reference sequence). The CDR3 contains 15 residues. Trimming pared 5 bases from V and 1 base from J, leaving 11 bases between. The CDR3, as DNA: TGTGCCAGCAGCCCCGGACTGGAGAACACCGGGGAGCTGTTTTTT. Translated: CASSPGLENTGELFF.

The chain has TRBV6-6 and TRBJ2-7, with D possibly being TRBD1 (7 bases). Trimming took off 2 bases at V and 5 bases at J, with 13 bases between the two ends. Germline V gene data show CDR1 as MNHNY and CDR2 as SVGAGI (reference sequence). The CDR3 consists of 14 residues. The CDR3 region has the DNA TGTGCCAGCAGTTACACAGGGGCGGGACACGAGCAGTACTTC. Encoded protein: CASSYTGAGHEQYF.

In DNA, the CDR3 is TGTGCCAGCATGGACTGGGGGAGGAGGAATGAGCAGTTCTTC. Amino acids: CASMDWGRRNEQFF. The J gene is TRBJ2-1, the V gene TRBV2, with D possibly being TRBD2 (6 bases). CDR1 and CDR2 from the germline V gene are SNHLY and FYNNEI. With 7 bases removed from V and 7 bases from J, the gap between germline ends came to 17 bases. The CDR3 loop spans 14 amino acids.

This chain connects TRBV5-1 to TRBJ2-2; 7 positions agree with TRBD1. CDR1 SGHRS and CDR2 YFSETQ come from the germline V gene. The CDR3 has 16 residues. With V trimmed by 3 bases and J by 0 bases, 5 bases remained unmatched. The CDR3 is CASSWAGTANTGELFF. CDR3 coding DNA: TGCGCCAGCAGCTGGGCCGGGACAGCGAACACCGGGGAGCTGTTTTTT.

CDR3 nucleotide sequence: TGCGCCAGCAGCTCCCCCAGCTCCTACGAGCAGTACTTC. Translation: CASSSPSSYEQYF. The chain has TRBV5-1 and TRBJ2-7; D not certain. Germline V gene data show CDR1 as SGHRS and CDR2 as YFSETQ. Trimming stripped 3 bases from V and 0 bases from J, with 7 bases between. CDR3 length: 13 residues. Using reference TRBV5-1 and TRBJ2-7 for the parts outside the CDR3, the full variable domain is KAGVTQTPRYLIKTRGQQVTLSCSPISGHRSVSWYQQTPGQGLQFLFEYFSETQRNKGNFPGRFSGRQFSNSRSEMNVSTLELGDSALYLCASSSPSSYEQYFGPGTRLTVT.

Only one count was recorded for this clone. The rearrangement joins TRBV5-1 to TRBJ1-1; the D gene is possibly TRBD1 (5 bases). Looked up from germline, CDR1 is SGHRS and CDR2 is YFSETQ. The CDR3 sequence is 14 residues long. V lost 0 bases, J lost 0 bases, and 6 bases lay in between. CDR3 nucleotide sequence: TGCGCCAGCAGCTTGGAGGGGATGAACACTGAAGCTTTCTTT. It yields the protein CASSLEGMNTEAFF.

The sample holds a few counts of this clone. V usage is TRBV7-8 and J usage is TRBJ1-5, with 8 positions matching TRBD1. After removal of 10 bases from V and 5 bases from J, the junction contained 7 bases not matched to a gene. Germline V CDR1 and CDR2: SGHVS, FQNEAQ. This CDR3 has 13 amino acids. The CDR3 loop is CATTGQGDQPQHF. The CDR3 DNA sequence: TGTGCCACCACTGGACAGGGAGATCAGCCCCAGCATTTT. Drawing the rest from reference TRBV7-8 and TRBJ1-5, the complete variable domain is GAGVSQSPRYKVAKRGQDVALRCDPISGHVSLFWYQQALGQGPEFLTYFQNEAQLDKSGLPSDRFFAERPEGSVSTLKIQRTQQEDSAVYLCATTGQGDQPQHFGDGTRLSIL.

CDR3 protein: CASSQVGGQGASYEQYF. For the CDR3, the DNA is TGCGCCAGCAGCCAAGTTGGGGGACAGGGGGCTTCCTACGAGCAGTACTTC. The chain joins TRBV4-1 to TRBJ2-7; 12 nucleotides agree with TRBD1. The CDR3 consists of 17 residues. The trim removed 1 base at V and 1 base at J, leaving 5 bases unmatched. In germline, CDR1 is MGHRA, CDR2 YSYEKL.

This clone was detected only once. The chain employs TRBV30 and TRBJ2-3; weak D call: TRBD2 (5 bases). The V end lost 4 bases, the J end lost 0 bases, and 14 bases lay between the germline ends. The CDR3 is made up of 15 amino acids. From germline, CDR1 is GTSNPN and CDR2 SVGIG (reference sequence). Written as DNA, the CDR3 is TGTGCCTGGAATCTGCTAGCCACTAGCACAGATACGCAGTATTTT. It translates to CAWNLLATSTDTQYF.

The rearrangement joins TRBV30 to TRBJ2-6; a possible D gene is TRBD2 (6 bases). Trimming removed 1 base from V and 4 bases from J, with 8 bases in between. CDR3 length equals 14 residues. The V gene's germline CDR1 is GTSNPN and CDR2 SVGIG (reference sequence). CDR3 loop: CAWSGGVGANVLTF. CDR3 coding DNA: TGTGCCTGGAGTGGGGGGGTGGGGGCCAACGTCCTGACTTTC. Based on the CDR3 plus reference TRBV30 and TRBJ2-6, the full variable domain is SQTIHQWPATLVQPVGSPLSLECTVEGTSNPNLYWYRQAAGRGLQLLFYSVGIGQISSEVPQNLSASRPQDRQFILSSKKLLLSDSGFYLCAWSGGVGANVLTFGAGSRLTVL.